Each of the 3 T cell receptor beta chains below was sequenced from the same sample in a study of cytomegalovirus exposure and HLA in healthy donors. Amplification used 60 Vbeta primers and 13 Jbeta primers. Repertoires were generated with immunoSEQ multiplex PCR, while TCRdb's copy carries only in-frame clones and drops some. The sample has roughly 180,000 clones; around 70% are singletons. The specimen was PBMCs. The receptors originated from a male donor in good health and CMV-seronegative.

The chain combines TRBV28 with TRBJ1-1; the D is unclear. The CDR3 runs 13 residues. V lost 2 bases to trimming and J lost 5 bases, with 9 bases between them. Germline CDR1 is MDHEN and CDR2 is SYDVKM. CDR3 DNA sequence: TGTGCCAGCAGTTTACATACAGTAACTGAAGCTTTCTTT. This encodes CASSLHTVTEAFF. The complete variable domain, with remaining parts taken from reference TRBV28 and TRBJ1-1, reads DVKVTQSSRYLVKRTGEKVFLECVQDMDHENMFWYRQDPGLGLRLIYFSYDVKMKEKGDIPEGYSVSREKKERFSLILESASTNQTSMYLCASSLHTVTEAFFGQGTRLTVV.

This clone has a single count. The rearrangement joins TRBV6-6 to TRBJ1-2; D uncertain. The V end was cut by 5 bases, the J end by 7 bases, with 17 bases between. CDR1 MNHNY and CDR2 SVGAGI come from the germline V gene (reference sequence). The CDR3 totals 14 residues. CDR3 coding DNA: TGTGCCAGCAGTCCCGCCCAATTCGGCGGTGGCTACACCTTC. Translating it yields CASSPAQFGGGYTF.

The gene calls are TRBV18 and TRBJ1-6; D ambiguous. The CDR3 spans 13 residues. V was shortened by 3 bases and J by 4 bases, with 4 bases between the two germline ends. The germline gives CDR1 KGHSH, CDR2 LQKENI. CDR3 DNA sequence: TGTGCCAGCTCACCCTCTTATAATTCACCCCTCCACTTT. This gives the protein CASSPSYNSPLHF.